The 29 T cell receptor beta chains reported below all come from one sample, sequenced in a study of tumor-infiltrating lymphocytes in localized non-small cell lung cancer. Generated by immunoSEQ multiplex PCR, the TCRdb table keeps only in-frame clones and is missing some. This table holds roughly 24,000 clones, just under 70% found once. Specimen: lung tumor tissue. The receptor set was obtained from a human donor with non-small cell lung cancer.

This chain uses TRBV5-1 with TRBJ2-7, with 8 nucleotides matching TRBD1. The germline CDR1 and CDR2 sequences are SGHRS and YFSETQ. V shed 0 bases and J 0 bases; nucleotides not matched to a gene: 2. The CDR3 contains 15 residues. The CDR3 sequence: CASSLDRGTSYEQYF. The CDR3 bases are TGCGCCAGCAGCTTGGACAGGGGGACCTCCTACGAGCAGTACTTC.

The CDR3 nucleotides are TGTGCCAGCTACGGCGGGCTTAACTATGGCTACACCTTC. This sequence encodes CASYGGLNYGYTF. The chain is built from TRBV27 and TRBJ1-2; no clear D gene. The V and J ends lost 8 bases and 1 base respectively, with 11 bases between them. Germline assignment: CDR1 MNHEY and CDR2 SMNVEV (reference sequence). This CDR3 has 13 amino acids.

This chain links TRBV7-9 with TRBJ2-7; 9 bases agree with TRBD1. There are 16 residues in the CDR3. Germline CDR1 SEHNR, CDR2 FQNEAQ (reference sequence). After removal of 5 bases from V and 2 bases from J, the junction contained 10 bases not matched to a gene. The CDR3 is CASSVEQGASTYEQYF. In nucleotides, the CDR3 is TGTGCCAGCAGCGTTGAACAGGGGGCTTCGACCTACGAGCAGTACTTC. The full variable domain, its missing parts supplied by reference TRBV7-9 and TRBJ2-7, is DTGVSQNPRHKITKRGQNVTFRCDPISEHNRLYWYRQTLGQGPEFLTYFQNEAQLEKSRLLSDRFSAERPKGSFSTLEIQRTEQGDSAMYLCASSVEQGASTYEQYFGPGTRLTVT.

The J gene is TRBJ1-2, the V gene TRBV6-5; weak D call: TRBD1 (5 bases). The length of the CDR3 is 11 residues. V lost 6 bases to trimming and J lost 8 bases, with 10 bases between them. Germline CDR1 and CDR2: MNHEY and SVGAGI. The CDR3 spells CASSTGQGYTF. The CDR3 coding sequence is TGTGCCAGCAGCACAGGACAAGGCTACACCTTC.

Only a few counts were recorded for this clone. The rearrangement uses TRBV28 and TRBJ1-4; weak D call: TRBD1 (5 bases). The germline V gene encodes CDR1 MDHEN and CDR2 SYDVKM. Trimming took off 2 bases at V and 7 bases at J, with 14 bases between the two ends. This CDR3 is 15 amino acids long. CDR3 bases: TGTGCCAGCAGTTTAAAAGGGCAGGGAAGTGAAAAACTGTTTTTT. It specifies CASSLKGQGSEKLFF.

The rearrangement uses TRBV18 and TRBJ2-2; tentatively, D is TRBD1 (6 bases). The CDR3 covers 16 residues. V was clipped by 2 bases and J by 5 bases, with 15 bases between them. Germline CDR1 and CDR2: KGHSH and LQKENI. CDR3 amino acids: CASSPRQVLGTGELFF. The DNA for the CDR3 is TGTGCCAGCTCACCAAGACAGGTCCTTGGGACCGGGGAGCTGTTTTTT.

In its sample, this clone was seen once. At one end the junction does not follow the germline gene, possibly because of a read error. The chain links TRBV10-3 to TRBJ2-3, with 10 positions matching TRBD2. Germline V gene sequence: CDR1 ENHRY, CDR2 SYGVKD. This CDR3 spans 16 amino acids. The CDR3 DNA is TGTGCCATCAGTGAGTCGGCTAGCGGGAGAACAGATATGCAGTATTTT. Its translation: CAISESASGRTDMQYF.

Judged by abundance, this clone is medium-sized. The chain employs TRBV2 and TRBJ1-1, with 8 nucleotides matching TRBD1. This CDR3 is built from 15 residues. Trimming removed 4 bases from V and 5 bases from J; junction bases left unmatched: 9. Germline lookup yields CDR1 SNHLY and CDR2 FYNNEI. The CDR3 is CASSGDDRGVTEAFF. CDR3 sequence (DNA): TGTGCCAGCAGTGGGGATGACAGGGGCGTTACTGAAGCTTTCTTT. The whole variable domain, remainder taken from reference TRBV2 and TRBJ1-1, is EPEVTQTPSHQVTQMGQEVILRCVPISNHLYFYWYRQILGQKVEFLVSFYNNEISEKSEIFDDQFSVERPDGSNFTLKIRSTKLEDSAMYFCASSGDDRGVTEAFFGQGTRLTVV.

The rearrangement joins TRBV2 to TRBJ2-1; D is unresolved. Between the trimmed V and J ends, which lost 6 bases and 4 bases, there was a span of 4 bases. CDR3 length: 11 amino acids. CDR1 SNHLY and CDR2 FYNNEI come from the germline V gene. Written as DNA, the CDR3 is TGTGCCAGCAGACCATACAATGAGCAGTTCTTC. It encodes CASRPYNEQFF.

Points on this clone: An end of the junction differs from the germline gene, which may be a read error. Other DNA sequences of this sample code for an identical CDR3. V is TRBV7-2 and J is TRBJ1-1; unclear D gene. This CDR3 is 14 amino acids long. Germline loops: CDR1 SGHTA, CDR2 FQGNSA. Here the CDR3 reads CASSLASLNTEAFF. The CDR3 nucleotides read TGTGCCAGCAGCCTAGCAAGCCTGAACACTGAAGCTTTCTTT.

This clone was seen a single time. The chain links TRBV20-1 to TRBJ2-7; D remains unclear. The CDR3 has 11 amino acids. Trimming shortened V by 2 bases and J by 5 bases, and 7 bases separated the two germline ends. The germline V gene has CDR1 DFQATT and CDR2 SNEGSKA (reference sequence). This CDR3 is CSARRFDEQYF. CDR3 sequence (DNA): TGCAGTGCTAGAAGATTTGACGAGCAGTACTTC.

The table lists this clone with a few counts. The chain carries TRBV30 and TRBJ2-2, with TRBD2 identical over 8 bases. The CDR3 is made up of 14 amino acids. The germline CDR1 and CDR2 sequences are GTSNPN and SVGIG (reference sequence). The ends lost 8 bases at V and 0 bases at J; junction bases unmatched: 5. The CDR3 nucleotides read TGTGCCGCGGGGCGGGGGGCGAACACCGGGGAGCTGTTTTTT. Translating gives CAAGRGANTGELFF. The entire variable domain, with the rest obtained from reference TRBV30 and TRBJ2-2, is as follows: SQTIHQWPATLVQPVGSPLSLECTVEGTSNPNLYWYRQAAGRGLQLLFYSVGIGQISSEVPQNLSASRPQDRQFILSSKKLLLSDSGFYLCAAGRGANTGELFFGEGSRLTVL.

The chain has TRBV11-2 and TRBJ2-4; TRBD2 matches at 7 bases. Trimming cost V 5 bases and J 7 bases; bases outside gene matches: 8. The CDR3 sequence is 14 residues long. Looked up from germline, CDR1 is SGHAT and CDR2 is FQNNGV. The CDR3 DNA sequence: TGTGCCAGCAGCCGGGACTACCAACTCAACATTCAGTACTTC. It encodes CASSRDYQLNIQYF.

This chain links TRBV5-4 with TRBJ2-5, with 8 bases identical to TRBD1. This CDR3 comprises 15 residues. V dropped 4 bases and J dropped 2; count of bases not matched to a gene: 7. Germline V gene data show CDR1 as SGHNT and CDR2 as YYREEE (reference sequence). CDR3 protein: CASSPAGGGQETQYF. Written as DNA, the CDR3 is TGTGCCAGCAGCCCCGCAGGGGGCGGTCAAGAGACCCAGTACTTC.

The chain has TRBV18 and TRBJ1-1; D call uncertain. CDR1 is KGHSH and CDR2 is LQKENI in the germline V gene. The CDR3 sequence is 14 residues long. Trimming pared 0 bases from V and 4 bases from J, leaving 9 bases between. CDR3 in DNA: TGTGCCAGCTCACCACCTGGGCCGGGCACTGAAGCTTTCTTT. Translation: CASSPPGPGTEAFF.

This clone has just a few counts. V usage is TRBV27 and J usage is TRBJ1-1, with D unresolved. The ends were cut back, 5 bases at V and 4 bases at J, with 14 bases in the middle. The germline CDR1 and CDR2 sequences are MNHEY and SMNVEV (reference sequence). The CDR3 covers 14 residues. The CDR3 region is CASSPSPGVTEAFF. CDR3 bases: TGTGCCAGCAGTCCCTCCCCAGGCGTCACTGAAGCTTTCTTT.

The V and J genes are TRBV7-6 and TRBJ1-3, with TRBD1 matching over 7 bases. This CDR3 spans 15 amino acids. CDR1 and CDR2 from the germline V gene are SGHVS and FNYEAQ. J gave up 0 bases and V 5 bases, and 4 bases lay outside the gene matches. The CDR3 nucleotides read TGTGCCAGCAGCCCGCGGGACAGCTCTGGAAACACCATATATTTT. This codes for CASSPRDSSGNTIYF.

As DNA, the CDR3 is TGTGCCAGTAGTCAAGGGGGCGGAGATACGCAGTATTTT. It translates to CASSQGGGDTQYF. The chain has TRBV19 and TRBJ2-3, with 7 bases lining up with TRBD1. The V and J ends lost 5 bases and 5 bases, in that order; junction bases with no gene match: 4. Per the germline V gene, CDR1 is LNHDA and CDR2 is SQIVND (reference sequence). There are 13 residues in the CDR3. The complete variable domain, with remaining parts taken from reference TRBV19 and TRBJ2-3, reads DGGITQSPKYLFRKEGQNVTLSCEQNLNHDAMYWYRQDPGQGLRLIYYSQIVNDFQKGDIAEGYSVSREKKESFPLTVTSAQKNPTAFYLCASSQGGGDTQYFGPGTRLTVL.

V usage is TRBV7-2 and J usage is TRBJ2-7; 10 positions agree with TRBD2. CDR3 length: 16 amino acids. Germline CDR1 reads SGHTA; CDR2 reads FQGNSA. J gave up 2 bases and V 1 base, and 5 bases lay outside the gene matches. The CDR3 spells CASSLDHSGRAYEQYF. The CDR3 DNA reads TGTGCCAGCAGCTTAGATCACAGCGGGAGGGCCTACGAGCAGTACTTC.

V gene TRBV18 combines with J gene TRBJ2-7; 10 nucleotides line up with TRBD1. J lost 2 bases, V lost 6 bases, and 10 bases had no gene match. The CDR3 runs 16 residues. Germline CDR1 and CDR2: KGHSH and LQKENI. CDR3 sequence (DNA): TGTGCCAGCTCCCGGCTAGGGACAGGGGATACCTACGAGCAGTACTTC. This codes for CASSRLGTGDTYEQYF. The complete variable domain, with remaining parts taken from reference TRBV18 and TRBJ2-7, reads NAGVMQNPRHLVRRRGQEARLRCSPMKGHSHVYWYRQLPEEGLKFMVYLQKENIIDESGMPKERFSAEFPKEGPSILRIQQVVRGDSAAYFCASSRLGTGDTYEQYFGPGTRLTVT.

The V and J genes are TRBV18 and TRBJ2-5, with 7 bases fitting TRBD1. Trimming removed 6 bases from V and 7 bases from J; junction bases left unmatched: 8. The germline CDR1 and CDR2 sequences are KGHSH and LQKENI. The CDR3 length is 13 residues. CDR3 loop: CASSPGQSGTQYF. The CDR3 region has the DNA TGTGCCAGCTCTCCGGGACAGAGTGGGACCCAGTACTTC.

The chain combines TRBV19 with TRBJ1-2; D may be TRBD1 (5 bases). The CDR3 extends over 19 amino acids. The germline V and J ends were trimmed by 7 bases and 2 bases, with 29 bases remaining between them. Germline V lookup: CDR1 LNHDA, CDR2 SQIVND (reference sequence). CDR3 residues: CASTKNGGGATITNYGYTF. The CDR3 DNA sequence: TGTGCCAGTACCAAAAATGGAGGAGGGGCAACCATAACAAACTATGGCTACACCTTC. Drawing the rest from reference TRBV19 and TRBJ1-2, the complete variable domain is DGGITQSPKYLFRKEGQNVTLSCEQNLNHDAMYWYRQDPGQGLRLIYYSQIVNDFQKGDIAEGYSVSREKKESFPLTVTSAQKNPTAFYLCASTKNGGGATITNYGYTFGSGTRLTVV.

CDR3 bases: TGCGCCAGCAGCTGGGGACAGGGGCCCAATCAGCCCCAGCATTTT. Translation: CASSWGQGPNQPQHF. The rearrangement uses TRBV5-1 and TRBJ1-5, with 10 bases aligning to TRBD1. Germline-derived CDR1 and CDR2 are SGHRS and YFSETQ. The CDR3 spans 15 residues. The V segment lost 3 bases and the J segment 3 bases; nucleotides outside the gene matches: 3.

The gene calls are TRBV7-8 and TRBJ1-1; tentatively, D is TRBD1 (6 bases). CDR3 length: 15 residues. Germline V CDR1 and CDR2: SGHVS, FQNEAQ. Between the trimmed V and J ends, which lost 6 bases and 1 base, there was a span of 15 bases. CDR3 loop: CASRLIPQGNTEAFF. For the CDR3, the DNA is TGTGCCAGCAGATTAATACCACAGGGGAACACTGAAGCTTTCTTT.

The rearrangement joins TRBV5-2 to TRBJ2-1; the table's D call of TRBD2 was not tested on the DNA. TRBV5-2 is flagged as a pseudogene. CDR3 length equals 12 residues. The CDR3 DNA reads as TGCGCCAGCAGCCAAGAGGGCGGTGAGCAGTTCTTC. Translation: CASSQEGGEQFF.

The V gene is TRBV6-6, the J gene TRBJ2-7; 8 nucleotides align to TRBD1. Unmatched junction bases numbered 7, after V lost 5 bases and J lost 4 bases. The CDR3 is made up of 14 amino acids. Germline loops: CDR1 MNHNY, CDR2 SVGAGI (reference sequence). CDR3 sequence (DNA): TGTGCCAGCAGTCCCCGGACAGGGCGTTACGAGCAGTACTTC. This codes for CASSPRTGRYEQYF.

J is TRBJ1-1 and V is TRBV5-1, with TRBD1 as a possible D gene (5 bases). Trimming cost V 7 bases and J 0 bases, with 13 bases left between them. CDR3 length: 14 amino acids. Germline CDR1 SGHRS, CDR2 YFSETQ. CDR3 in amino acids: CASRIGTVNTEAFF. Here the CDR3 DNA reads TGCGCCAGCCGGATTGGGACGGTGAACACTGAAGCTTTCTTT.

The rearrangement joins TRBV29-1 to TRBJ2-3; 8 bases map to TRBD2. There are 13 residues in the CDR3. The V and J ends lost 0 bases and 7 bases, in that order; junction bases with no gene match: 3. CDR1 and CDR2 from the germline V gene are SQVTM and ANQGSEA. The CDR3 nucleotides read TGCAGCGTTGAAGAGGTAGCGGGGCATACGCAGTATTTT. This translates into CSVEEVAGHTQYF.

The rearrangement joins TRBV19 to TRBJ2-7; the D is unclear. Per germline, CDR1 LNHDA and CDR2 SQIVND (reference sequence). CDR3 length equals 12 residues. Trimming cost V 4 bases and J 2 bases, with 6 bases left between them. The CDR3 sequence is CASSTNTYEQYF. CDR3 nucleotides: TGTGCCAGTAGTACCAACACCTACGAGCAGTACTTC.